This TCR beta chain derives from a study of T cell changes during pregnancy in multiple sclerosis. The CDR3 covers 16 residues. Trimming cost V 4 bases and J 0 bases, with 13 bases left between them. Germline V gene lookup returns CDR1 LNHDA and CDR2 SQIVND (reference sequence). Assay used: immunoSEQ multiplex PCR; TCRdb lists only in-frame clones, some missing. This repertoire shows 50,000 to 75,000 clones, 93% found once; its top ten account for about 2.8%. This specimen consisted of CD8+ T cells from peripheral blood mononuclear cells, obtained in the third trimester of pregnancy. This sequence originates from a female donor with multiple sclerosis, enrolled in a pregnancy study. This sequence joins TRBV19 and TRBJ2-1; unclear D gene. CDR3 region: CASSRVASFSYNEQFF. The CDR3, as DNA: TGTGCCAGTAGTAGAGTAGCCTCATTCTCCTACAATGAGCAGTTCTTC.